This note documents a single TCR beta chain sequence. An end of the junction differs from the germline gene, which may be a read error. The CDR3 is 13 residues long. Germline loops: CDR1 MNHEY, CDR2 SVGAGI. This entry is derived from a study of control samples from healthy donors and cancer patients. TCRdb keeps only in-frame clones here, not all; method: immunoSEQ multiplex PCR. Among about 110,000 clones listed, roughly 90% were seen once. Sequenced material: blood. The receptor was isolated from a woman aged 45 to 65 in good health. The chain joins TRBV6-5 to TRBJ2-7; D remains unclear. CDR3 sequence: CASSPPPHRGEFF. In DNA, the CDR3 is TGTGCCAGCAGTCCCCCCCCGCACAGAGGAGAGTTCTTC.